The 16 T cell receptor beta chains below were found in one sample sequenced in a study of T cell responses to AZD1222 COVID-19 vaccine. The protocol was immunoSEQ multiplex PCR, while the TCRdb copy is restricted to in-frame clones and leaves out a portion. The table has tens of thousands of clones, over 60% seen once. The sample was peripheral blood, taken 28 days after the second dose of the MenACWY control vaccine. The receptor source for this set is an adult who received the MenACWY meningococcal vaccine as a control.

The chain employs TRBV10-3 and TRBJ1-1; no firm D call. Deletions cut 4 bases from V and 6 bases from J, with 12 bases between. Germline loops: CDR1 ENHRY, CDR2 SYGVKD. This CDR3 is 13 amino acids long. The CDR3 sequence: CAISVPGRAEAFF. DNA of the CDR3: TGTGCCATCAGTGTCCCCGGGCGGGCTGAAGCTTTCTTT.

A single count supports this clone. The CDR3 protein is CASSPGAEEQYF. The CDR3 DNA follows: TGTGCCAGCAGCCCCGGAGCGGAAGAGCAGTACTTC. This chain joins TRBV6-6 and TRBJ2-7; maybe TRBD2 (5 bases). Germline lookup yields CDR1 MNHNY and CDR2 SVGAGI (reference sequence). Trimming removed 6 bases from V and 7 bases from J, with 13 bases in between. The CDR3 is made up of 12 amino acids.

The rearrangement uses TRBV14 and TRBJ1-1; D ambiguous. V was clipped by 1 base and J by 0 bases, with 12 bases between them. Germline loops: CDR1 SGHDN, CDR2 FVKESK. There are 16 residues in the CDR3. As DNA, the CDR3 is TGTGCCAGCAGCCAAGGTGGTCAGAATTTGAACACTGAAGCTTTCTTT. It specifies CASSQGGQNLNTEAFF. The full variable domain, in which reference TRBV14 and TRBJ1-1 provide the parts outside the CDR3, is EAGVTQFPSHSVIEKGQTVTLRCDPISGHDNLYWYRRVMGKEIKFLLHFVKESKQDESGMPNNRFLAERTGGTYSTLKVQPAELEDSGVYFCASSQGGQNLNTEAFFGQGTRLTVV.

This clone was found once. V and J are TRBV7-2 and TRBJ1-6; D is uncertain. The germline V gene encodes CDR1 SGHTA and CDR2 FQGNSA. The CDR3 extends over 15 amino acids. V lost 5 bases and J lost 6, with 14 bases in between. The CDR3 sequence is CASSLRQGPNSPLHF. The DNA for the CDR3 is TGTGCCAGCAGCCTGAGACAAGGACCTAATTCACCCCTCCACTTT.

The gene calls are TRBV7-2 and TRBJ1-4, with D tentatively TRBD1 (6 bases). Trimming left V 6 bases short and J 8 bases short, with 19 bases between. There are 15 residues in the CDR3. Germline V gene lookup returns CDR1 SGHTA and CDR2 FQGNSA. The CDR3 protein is CASSSQSGGWEKLFF. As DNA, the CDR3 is TGTGCCAGCAGTTCCCAGAGTGGGGGCTGGGAAAAACTGTTTTTT.

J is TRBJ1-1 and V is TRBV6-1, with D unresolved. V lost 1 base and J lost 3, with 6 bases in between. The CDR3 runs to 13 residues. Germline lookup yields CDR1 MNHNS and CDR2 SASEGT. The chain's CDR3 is CASSEDKYTEAFF. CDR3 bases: TGTGCCAGCAGTGAAGACAAATACACTGAAGCTTTCTTT.

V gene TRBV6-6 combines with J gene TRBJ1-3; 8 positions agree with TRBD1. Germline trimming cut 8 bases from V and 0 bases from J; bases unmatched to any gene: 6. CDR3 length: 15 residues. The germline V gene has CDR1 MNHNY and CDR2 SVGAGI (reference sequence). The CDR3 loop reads CASQDRELSGNTIYF. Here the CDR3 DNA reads TGTGCCAGCCAGGACAGGGAGCTCTCTGGAAACACCATATATTTT.

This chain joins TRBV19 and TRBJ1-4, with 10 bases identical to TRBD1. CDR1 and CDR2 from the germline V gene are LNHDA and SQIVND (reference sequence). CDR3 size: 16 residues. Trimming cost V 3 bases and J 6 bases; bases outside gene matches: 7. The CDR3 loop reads CASSIPRDRGHEKLFF. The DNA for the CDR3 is TGTGCCAGTAGTATTCCCCGGGACAGGGGCCATGAAAAACTGTTTTTT.

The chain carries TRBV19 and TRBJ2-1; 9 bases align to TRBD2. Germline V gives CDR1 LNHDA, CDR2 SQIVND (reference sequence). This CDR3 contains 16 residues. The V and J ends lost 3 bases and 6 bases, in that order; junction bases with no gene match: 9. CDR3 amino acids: CASSILAGGPSNEQFF. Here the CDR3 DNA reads TGTGCCAGTAGTATTTTGGCGGGAGGGCCTTCCAATGAGCAGTTCTTC.

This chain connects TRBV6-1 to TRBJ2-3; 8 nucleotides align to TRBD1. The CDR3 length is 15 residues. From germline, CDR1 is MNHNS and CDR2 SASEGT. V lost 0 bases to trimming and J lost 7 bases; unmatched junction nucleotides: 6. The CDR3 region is CASSEAGTGTNTQYF. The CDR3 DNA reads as TGTGCCAGCAGTGAAGCGGGGACAGGAACAAATACGCAGTATTTT.

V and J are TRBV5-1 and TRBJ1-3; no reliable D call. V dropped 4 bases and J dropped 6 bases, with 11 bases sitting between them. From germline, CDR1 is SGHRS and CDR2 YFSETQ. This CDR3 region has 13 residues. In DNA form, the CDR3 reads TGCGCCAGCAGCCCAGAAACAGCAAACACCATATATTTT. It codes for CASSPETANTIYF. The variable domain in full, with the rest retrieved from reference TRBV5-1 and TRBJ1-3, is KAGVTQTPRYLIKTRGQQVTLSCSPISGHRSVSWYQQTPGQGLQFLFEYFSETQRNKGNFPGRFSGRQFSNSRSEMNVSTLELGDSALYLCASSPETANTIYFGEGSWLTVV.

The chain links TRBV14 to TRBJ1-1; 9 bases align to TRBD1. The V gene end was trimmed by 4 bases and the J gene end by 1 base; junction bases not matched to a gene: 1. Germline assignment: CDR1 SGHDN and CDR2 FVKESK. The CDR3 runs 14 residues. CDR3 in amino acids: CASSPGQGNTEAFF. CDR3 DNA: TGTGCCAGCAGCCCGGGACAGGGGAACACTGAAGCTTTCTTT.

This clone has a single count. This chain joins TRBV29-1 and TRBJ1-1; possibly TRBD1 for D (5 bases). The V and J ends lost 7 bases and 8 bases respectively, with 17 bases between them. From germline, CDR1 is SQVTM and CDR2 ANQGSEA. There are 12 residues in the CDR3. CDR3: CSAFGANREAFF. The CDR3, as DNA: TGCAGCGCCTTCGGGGCGAACAGGGAAGCTTTCTTT. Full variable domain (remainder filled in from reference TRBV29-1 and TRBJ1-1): SAVISQKPSRDICQRGTSLTIQCQVDSQVTMMFWYRQQPGQSLTLIATANQGSEATYESGFVIDKFPISRPNLTFSTLTVSNMSPEDSSIYLCSAFGANREAFFGQGTRLTVV.

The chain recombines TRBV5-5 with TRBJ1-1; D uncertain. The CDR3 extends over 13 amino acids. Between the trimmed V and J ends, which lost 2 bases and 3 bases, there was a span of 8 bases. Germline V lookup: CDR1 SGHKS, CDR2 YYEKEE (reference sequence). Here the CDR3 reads CASSFTYYTEAFF. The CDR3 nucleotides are TGTGCCAGCAGCTTTACTTATTACACTGAAGCTTTCTTT.

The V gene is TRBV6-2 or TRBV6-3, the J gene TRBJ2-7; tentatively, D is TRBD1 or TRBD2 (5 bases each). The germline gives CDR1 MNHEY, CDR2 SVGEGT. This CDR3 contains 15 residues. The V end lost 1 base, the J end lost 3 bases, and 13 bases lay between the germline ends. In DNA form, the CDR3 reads TGTGCCAGCAGTTACTATCCGGGACCCAACTACGAGCAGTACTTC. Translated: CASSYYPGPNYEQYF.

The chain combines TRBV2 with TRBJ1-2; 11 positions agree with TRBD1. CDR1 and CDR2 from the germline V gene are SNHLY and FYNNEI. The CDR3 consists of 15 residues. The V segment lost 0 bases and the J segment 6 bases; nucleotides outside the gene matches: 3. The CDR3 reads CASSEAWTGGDGYTF. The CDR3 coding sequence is TGTGCCAGCAGTGAAGCCTGGACAGGGGGCGATGGCTACACCTTC.